Following are 17 T cell receptor beta chains from one sample sequenced in a study of blood T cell repertoires in COVID-19. TCRdb's table, derived via immunoSEQ multiplex PCR, lists solely in-frame clones and lacks some. This table holds some 70,000 clones, over 80% found once. The sample was peripheral blood. The origin of the receptors is a woman aged 80 or older with active COVID-19.

CDR3 DNA sequence: TGTGCCAGCAGCTTAGAACGGTGGGGGGTCTACGAGCAGTACTTC. Amino acid sequence: CASSLERWGVYEQYF. The chain recombines TRBV7-8 with TRBJ2-7, with D possibly being TRBD2 (6 bases). V lost 1 base to trimming and J lost 3 bases, with 13 bases between them. The CDR3 covers 15 residues. Looked up from germline, CDR1 is SGHVS and CDR2 is FQNEAQ.

The rearrangement joins TRBV28 to TRBJ1-2, with unresolved D. This CDR3 is 13 amino acids long. Germline V gene sequence: CDR1 MDHEN, CDR2 SYDVKM. Trimming cost V 6 bases and J 6 bases, with 14 bases left between them. The CDR3 reads CASSYTTRHGYTF. CDR3 DNA: TGTGCCAGCAGCTATACGACAAGGCATGGCTACACCTTC.

The rearrangement uses TRBV6-2 or TRBV6-3 and TRBJ2-1, with TRBD2 matching 7 bases. The length of the CDR3 is 13 residues. Trimming removed 5 bases from V and 5 bases from J; junction bases left unmatched: 3. The germline CDR1 and CDR2 sequences are MNHEY and SVGEGT. The DNA for the CDR3 is TGTGCCAGCAGTCGTGGGAGGGACAATGAGCAGTTCTTC. Its translation is CASSRGRDNEQFF.

The gene calls are TRBV7-3 and TRBJ2-7, with TRBD1 as a possible D gene (5 bases). Germline CDR1 reads SGHTA; CDR2 reads FQGTGA. V was shortened by 6 bases and J by 0 bases, with 12 bases between the two germline ends. This CDR3 has 14 residues. Here the CDR3 DNA reads TGTGCCAGCAGACCCGACAGAAGCTCCTACGAGCAGTACTTC. This gives the protein CASRPDRSSYEQYF.

As regards this clone: One junction end does not reproduce the germline sequence, and a read error may be involved. The gene calls are TRBV20-1 and TRBJ2-7; possibly TRBD2 for D (6 bases). CDR3 size: 11 residues. The germline V gene has CDR1 DFQATT and CDR2 SNEGSKA (reference sequence). The CDR3 region is CSASQGGAQVF. The CDR3 DNA reads TGCAGTGCTAGCCAAGGAGGGGCACAAGTCTTC.

V is TRBV28 and J is TRBJ2-1; 9 bases are a match to TRBD2. CDR3 length: 15 residues. With 5 bases clipped from V and 4 bases from J, the junction kept 6 bases outside the gene matches. Germline CDR1 MDHEN, CDR2 SYDVKM. CDR3 nucleotide sequence: TGTGCCAGCAGTGAAATAGCGGGAGTGTACAATGAGCAGTTCTTC. It translates to CASSEIAGVYNEQFF.

The chain links TRBV15 to TRBJ2-1, with 7 bases identical to TRBD1. V was pared by 3 bases and J by 8 bases, with 16 bases of the junction left unmatched. This CDR3 region has 17 residues. Germline-derived CDR1 and CDR2 are LNHNV and YYDKDF (reference sequence). The CDR3 sequence: CATSSAAGTAVRHEQFF. Written as DNA, the CDR3 is TGTGCCACCAGCAGCGCCGCCGGGACAGCGGTTCGCCATGAGCAGTTCTTC.

J is TRBJ2-3 and V is TRBV5-6; 7 positions agree with TRBD2. V shed 2 bases, J shed 11 bases, and the junction held 2 bases outside the gene matches. Germline CDR1 is SGHDT and CDR2 is YYEEEE. The CDR3 spans 11 residues. CDR3 bases: TGTGCCAGCAGCTTCGGGACTAAGCAGTATTTT. This gives the protein CASSFGTKQYF.

This chain joins TRBV28 and TRBJ1-1, with 9 bases matching TRBD1. The length of the CDR3 is 16 residues. J lost 5 bases, V lost 3 bases, and 10 bases had no gene match. In germline, CDR1 is MDHEN, CDR2 SYDVKM. The DNA of the CDR3 is TGTGCCAGCAGTTTGGCCGTACAGGGGGCGCGGACTGAAGCTTTCTTT. This encodes CASSLAVQGARTEAFF.

The chain links TRBV5-5 to TRBJ2-7; the D gene is possibly TRBD2 (6 bases). The V and J ends lost 4 bases and 7 bases respectively, with 12 bases between them. The CDR3 spans 12 residues. In germline, CDR1 is SGHKS, CDR2 YYEKEE (reference sequence). CDR3 region: CASSRLEDEQYF. DNA of the CDR3: TGTGCCAGCAGCCGACTAGAAGATGAGCAGTACTTC. Variable domain in full (rest from reference TRBV5-5 and TRBJ2-7): DAGVTQSPTHLIKTRGQQVTLRCSPISGHKSVSWYQQVLGQGPQFIFQYYEKEERGRGNFPDRFSARQFPNYSSELNVNALLLGDSALYLCASSRLEDEQYFGPGTRLTVT.

On this clone itself: Other DNA sequences in this specimen translate into the identical CDR3. The DNA of the CDR3 is TGTGCCAGCAGTTTAGACAGGGCTTATAGCAATCAGCCCCAGCATTTT. Its translation is CASSLDRAYSNQPQHF. V is TRBV28 and J is TRBJ1-5; 7 bases are shared with TRBD1. CDR1 and CDR2 (germline): MDHEN, SYDVKM. The CDR3 contains 16 residues. The junction had 4 bases not matched to a gene; V was cut back by 2 bases and J by 0 bases.

The gene calls are TRBV3-1 (or the pseudogene TRBV3-2) and TRBJ2-6; the D is unclear. This CDR3 has 17 amino acids. V lost 3 bases to trimming and J lost 0 bases, with 12 bases between them. Germline V gives CDR1 LGHDT, CDR2 YNNKEL (reference sequence). CDR3 sequence: CASSHSDTASGANVLTF. The CDR3 bases are TGTGCCAGCAGCCATTCCGACACCGCCTCTGGGGCCAACGTCCTGACTTTC.

In this sample, this clone turned up once. The V call is TRBV6-6, the J call TRBJ2-2, with 7 bases matching TRBD1. Germline trimming cut 6 bases from V and 2 bases from J; bases unmatched to any gene: 3. The CDR3 spans 14 residues. CDR1 MNHNY and CDR2 SVGAGI come from the germline V gene (reference sequence). Here the CDR3 reads CASRGQANTGELFF. The CDR3 region has the DNA TGTGCCAGCAGAGGACAGGCCAACACCGGGGAGCTGTTTTTT.

The chain joins TRBV28 to TRBJ1-5; no reliable D call. This CDR3 comprises 13 residues. V lost 10 bases, J lost 5 bases, and 15 bases lay in between. Germline CDR1 and CDR2: MDHEN and SYDVKM. CDR3 sequence: CANQAYRDQPQHF. The CDR3 DNA follows: TGTGCCAACCAGGCCTACCGCGATCAGCCCCAGCATTTT. Variable domain in full (rest from reference TRBV28 and TRBJ1-5): DVKVTQSSRYLVKRTGEKVFLECVQDMDHENMFWYRQDPGLGLRLIYFSYDVKMKEKGDIPEGYSVSREKKERFSLILESASTNQTSMYLCANQAYRDQPQHFGDGTRLSIL.

The chain recombines TRBV11-2 with TRBJ2-7; the match to TRBD1 covers 7 bases. Trimming took 5 bases from V and 4 from J; bases not matched to a gene: 8. CDR3 length: 14 residues. CDR1 is SGHAT and CDR2 is FQNNGV in the germline V gene. CDR3 bases: TGTGCCAGCAGCCACAACACAGGGGATTACGAGCAGTACTTC. It is translated as CASSHNTGDYEQYF.

V gene TRBV29-1 combines with J gene TRBJ2-3, with D possibly being TRBD1 (5 bases). Germline loops: CDR1 SQVTM, CDR2 ANQGSEA. The CDR3 contains 11 residues. The V end was cut by 7 bases, the J end by 1 base, with 6 bases between. Written as DNA, the CDR3 is TGCAGCGCCAGGGGCACAGATACGCAGTATTTT. Amino acid sequence: CSARGTDTQYF.

This sequence joins TRBV10-2 and TRBJ1-6; 8 nucleotides agree with TRBD1. CDR3 size: 15 residues. Germline V CDR1 and CDR2: WSHSY, SAAADI. The ends lost 3 bases at V and 9 bases at J; junction bases unmatched: 7. The CDR3 coding sequence is TGCGCCAGCAGTGAACAACAGGGGGATATTTCACCCCTCCACTTT. Residues: CASSEQQGDISPLHF.